This T cell receptor (beta chain) was sequenced in a study of cytomegalovirus exposure and HLA in healthy donors. For the study at large: Of the donors genotyped, several hundred in all, around 76% fell in the Caucasian-associated ancestry cluster.

Whole-study results and caveats: Most of the TCR beta V segments (in an earlier analysis) were productive either about 90% or about 30% of the time. Several of the most significant clusters appeared, in a later analysis, to be linked to common viral pathogens. A later look showed TCR association rates differing by HLA locus, highest for DRB1 and lowest for HLA-C.

Both 60 Vbeta primers and 13 Jbeta primers went into the PCR. TCRdb's table, derived via immunoSEQ multiplex PCR, lists solely in-frame clones and lacks some. The profile shows 100,000 to 150,000 clones, 78% of them singletons. This CDR3 has 15 residues. The V and J ends lost 0 bases and 7 bases, in that order; junction bases with no gene match: 1. Per the germline V gene, CDR1 is SGDLS and CDR2 is YYNGEE. Regarding this clone: What it binds is not known.

The rearrangement uses TRBV9 and TRBJ1-6, with TRBD1 matching over 10 bases. This receptor was taken from a woman aged 40 to 50 in good health and CMV-seronegative. What was sequenced was PBMCs. The CDR3 DNA sequence: TGTGCCAGCAGCGTAGCGGACAGGGGGAATTCACCCCTCCACTTT. Protein product: CASSVADRGNSPLHF.